Listed here are 24 T cell receptor beta chains from one sample, sequenced in a study of blood T cell repertoires in COVID-19. Method: immunoSEQ multiplex PCR; TCRdb's copy keeps in-frame clones and lacks some. The table includes 150,000 to 200,000 clones, approximately 93% detected once. The sample taken for sequencing was peripheral blood. The receptors come from a woman aged 55-69 years with COVID-19, enrolled during active disease.

The V and J genes are TRBV27 and TRBJ1-4; 7 bases align to TRBD1. V shed 6 bases, J shed 7 bases, and the junction held 8 bases outside the gene matches. CDR1 and CDR2 (germline): MNHEY, SMNVEV (reference sequence). CDR3 length: 14 amino acids. Written as DNA, the CDR3 is TGTGCCAGCAGAACCTGGGACAGTCGTGAAAAACTGTTTTTT. Protein product: CASRTWDSREKLFF.

The chain combines TRBV3-1 (or the pseudogene TRBV3-2) with TRBJ1-4; 9 nucleotides agree with TRBD1. V shed 2 bases, J shed 1 base, and the junction held 2 bases outside the gene matches. This CDR3 region has 16 residues. CDR1 is LGHDT and CDR2 is YNNKEL in the germline V gene (reference sequence). The DNA for the CDR3 is TGTGCCAGCAGCCAAACAGGGGGCAGAACTAATGAAAAACTGTTTTTT. Translation gives CASSQTGGRTNEKLFF.

This clone occurred a few times. V is TRBV9 and J is TRBJ1-6; 12 bases agree with TRBD1. Germline V gene sequence: CDR1 SGDLS, CDR2 YYNGEE. CDR3 size: 15 residues. J gave up 13 bases and V 4 bases, and 9 bases lay outside the gene matches. The CDR3, as DNA: TGTGCCAGCAGCTCGGGACAGGGGGCATGGCCCCCCCTCCACTTT. Translation: CASSSGQGAWPPLHF.

V is TRBV19 and J is TRBJ1-1; D not certain. Trimming took 2 bases from V and 1 from J, leaving 8 bases between them. The CDR3 has 14 residues. The germline CDR1 and CDR2 sequences are LNHDA and SQIVND (reference sequence). The CDR3 loop reads CASSIYGENTEAFF. CDR3 DNA sequence: TGTGCCAGTAGTATATACGGAGAGAACACTGAAGCTTTCTTT. Filled out from reference TRBV19 and TRBJ1-1, the complete variable domain reads DGGITQSPKYLFRKEGQNVTLSCEQNLNHDAMYWYRQDPGQGLRLIYYSQIVNDFQKGDIAEGYSVSREKKESFPLTVTSAQKNPTAFYLCASSIYGENTEAFFGQGTRLTVV.

The chain carries TRBV6-6 and TRBJ1-2; 9 positions agree with TRBD1. This CDR3 is built from 14 residues. The J segment lost 4 bases and the V segment lost 6 bases, leaving 6 bases of the junction unmatched. Germline V lookup: CDR1 MNHNY, CDR2 SVGAGI (reference sequence). The CDR3 sequence is CASRPTGGSYGYTF. Written as DNA, the CDR3 is TGTGCCAGCAGGCCTACAGGGGGCTCCTATGGCTACACCTTC.

The rearrangement uses TRBV10-3 and TRBJ1-5; D unresolved. V was clipped by 6 bases and J by 1 base, with 13 bases between them. The V gene's germline CDR1 is ENHRY and CDR2 SYGVKD. This CDR3 contains 15 residues. DNA of the CDR3: TGTGCCATCAGCCCGGGGATGGGAAGCAATCAGCCCCAGCATTTT. Protein product: CAISPGMGSNQPQHF.

The chain carries TRBV6-2 or TRBV6-3 and TRBJ1-1, with D maybe TRBD1 (6 bases). The CDR3 covers 15 residues. Germline CDR1 is MNHEY and CDR2 is SVGEGT. V lost 5 bases and J lost 2, with 15 bases in between. This CDR3 is CASSQGKVGNTEAFF. Written as DNA, the CDR3 is TGTGCCAGCAGTCAGGGGAAAGTAGGTAACACTGAAGCTTTCTTT.

The V call is TRBV7-9, the J call TRBJ2-7, with 7 bases matching TRBD2. The CDR3 covers 14 residues. CDR1 SEHNR and CDR2 FQNEAQ come from the germline V gene (reference sequence). V lost 7 bases to trimming and J lost 7 bases; unmatched junction nucleotides: 13. CDR3 DNA: TGTGCCAGCATCATAGGGGACTACGGGGGTGAGCAGTACTTC. It encodes CASIIGDYGGEQYF.

The chain employs TRBV18 and TRBJ1-2; D might be TRBD1 (5 bases). Trimming cost V 3 bases and J 4 bases, with 15 bases left between them. The CDR3 consists of 15 residues. Looked up from germline, CDR1 is KGHSH and CDR2 is LQKENI. The chain's CDR3 is CASSPSGGDRYGYTF. The CDR3 nucleotides read TGTGCCAGCTCACCGAGCGGGGGGGACCGCTATGGCTACACCTTC.

The chain couples TRBV7-9 to TRBJ2-7; TRBD1 is a possible D gene (5 bases). V dropped 2 bases and J dropped 2 bases, with 7 bases sitting between them. Germline lookup yields CDR1 SEHNR and CDR2 FQNEAQ (reference sequence). The CDR3 sequence is 13 residues long. The CDR3 sequence: CASSLLTAYEQYF. The DNA for the CDR3 is TGTGCCAGCAGCTTATTGACAGCCTACGAGCAGTACTTC.

CDR3 nucleotide sequence: TGTGCCAGGACAAGACAGGGGCCCTACGAGCAGTACTTC. Translating gives CARTRQGPYEQYF. The rearrangement joins TRBV21-1 to TRBJ2-7; the D segment call TRBD1 is taken from the table without a DNA check. TRBV21-1 is described as a pseudogene. The length of the CDR3 is 13 residues.

The rearrangement links TRBV3-1 (or the pseudogene TRBV3-2) to TRBJ2-2; 7 bases align to TRBD1. This CDR3 comprises 16 residues. The V and J ends lost 4 bases and 3 bases, in that order; junction bases with no gene match: 8. In germline, CDR1 is LGHDT, CDR2 YNNKEL (reference sequence). The CDR3 coding sequence is TGTGCCAGCAGCCCGAGACAGACAGGGTACACCGGGGAGCTGTTTTTT. Protein sequence: CASSPRQTGYTGELFF.

The V and J genes are TRBV25-1 and TRBJ1-1; D unclear. V lost 7 bases and J 6 bases, leaving 9 bases between the germline ends. The CDR3 covers 11 residues. The V gene's germline CDR1 is MGHDK and CDR2 SYGVNS. The CDR3 bases are TGTGCCAGCAATCGAGGAGCTGAAGCTTTCTTT. It specifies CASNRGAEAFF. Filled out from reference TRBV25-1 and TRBJ1-1, the complete variable domain reads EADIYQTPRYLVIGTGKKITLECSQTMGHDKMYWYQQDPGMELHLIHYSYGVNSTEKGDLSSESTVSRIRTEHFPLTLESARPSHTSQYLCASNRGAEAFFGQGTRLTVV.

The chain has TRBV12-5 and TRBJ1-5; D is uncertain. CDR1 and CDR2 from the germline V gene are LGHNT and FRNRAP. The CDR3 contains 15 residues. The V end was cut by 1 base, the J end by 2 bases, with 9 bases between. CDR3 coding DNA: TGTGCTAGTGGTTTGGCATCAGTCCGCAATCAGCCCCAGCATTTT. Its protein product is CASGLASVRNQPQHF. The whole variable domain, remainder taken from reference TRBV12-5 and TRBJ1-5, is DARVTQTPRHKVTEMGQEVTMRCQPILGHNTVFWYRQTMMQGLELLAYFRNRAPLDDSGMPKDRFSAEMPDATLATLKIQPSEPRDSAVYFCASGLASVRNQPQHFGDGTRLSIL.

CDR3: CASIQRQTVGAFF. The CDR3 DNA reads as TGTGCCAGCATCCAAAGACAGACTGTCGGGGCTTTCTTT. J is TRBJ1-1 and V is TRBV2; D might be TRBD1 (5 bases). The CDR3 covers 13 residues. Trimming took 7 bases from V and 11 from J, leaving 20 bases between them. Germline CDR1 is SNHLY and CDR2 is FYNNEI.

The chain has TRBV11-1 and TRBJ2-7; TRBD1 agrees at 10 bases. The CDR3 is made up of 14 amino acids. Losses at the gene ends were 4 bases for V and 2 bases for J; bases not matched to a gene: 2. Germline V gene data show CDR1 as SGHAT and CDR2 as FQDESV (reference sequence). CDR3 sequence reads: CASSSDRGAYEQYF. As DNA, the CDR3 is TGTGCCAGCAGCTCGGACAGGGGGGCCTACGAGCAGTACTTC.

The chain couples TRBV4-3 to TRBJ1-5; D uncertain. The CDR3 is 13 residues long. Germline assignment: CDR1 LGHNA and CDR2 YSLEER. V was clipped by 3 bases and J by 6 bases, with 9 bases between them. CDR3 protein: CASSQETFQPQHF. The CDR3 region has the DNA TGCGCCAGCAGCCAGGAGACCTTTCAGCCCCAGCATTTT.

The V gene is TRBV6-5, the J gene TRBJ2-7, with D perhaps matching TRBD2 (7 bases). CDR1 and CDR2 (germline): MNHEY, SVGAGI. The CDR3 has 14 amino acids. Trimming removed 0 bases from V and 7 bases from J, with 13 bases in between. The CDR3 nucleotides read TGTGCCAGCAGTTACTCTGCGGGGGCAGGAGAGCAGTACTTC. Amino acids: CASSYSAGAGEQYF.

The gene calls are TRBV19 and TRBJ1-1; unclear D gene. Between the trimmed V and J ends, which lost 5 bases and 4 bases, there was a span of 8 bases. The CDR3 extends over 12 amino acids. Germline lookup yields CDR1 LNHDA and CDR2 SQIVND (reference sequence). Written as DNA, the CDR3 is TGTGCCAGTAGTTTAGGGAGCACTGAAGCTTTCTTT. Encoded protein: CASSLGSTEAFF. Complete variable domain (other parts from reference TRBV19 and TRBJ1-1): DGGITQSPKYLFRKEGQNVTLSCEQNLNHDAMYWYRQDPGQGLRLIYYSQIVNDFQKGDIAEGYSVSREKKESFPLTVTSAQKNPTAFYLCASSLGSTEAFFGQGTRLTVV.

The chain carries TRBV30 and TRBJ1-1, with 11 bases aligning to TRBD1. The CDR3 contains 18 residues. The junction had 22 bases not matched to a gene; V was cut back by 3 bases and J by 10 bases. Germline values: CDR1 GTSNPN, CDR2 SVGIG (reference sequence). In DNA, the CDR3 is TGTGCCTGGAGGGCCGGGACAGGGGGTTCGGGAGGGGTCACCGGAGCTTTCTTT. Its protein product is CAWRAGTGGSGGVTGAFF.

The V call is TRBV2, the J call TRBJ2-2; D is possibly TRBD1 (6 bases). The CDR3 is made up of 14 amino acids. Germline V gene lookup returns CDR1 SNHLY and CDR2 FYNNEI. The V end lost 7 bases, the J end lost 1 base, and 10 bases lay between the germline ends. The CDR3 reads CASIEQGNTGELFF. CDR3 bases: TGTGCCAGCATCGAACAGGGGAACACCGGGGAGCTGTTTTTT.

V is TRBV5-1 and J is TRBJ1-4; weak D call: TRBD1 (6 bases). Trimming took off 4 bases at V and 5 bases at J, with 18 bases between the two ends. The CDR3 length is 16 residues. Germline lookup yields CDR1 SGHRS and CDR2 YFSETQ. CDR3 bases: TGCGCCAGCAGCCTGTTACAGGGCGGGGGAAATGAAAAACTGTTTTTT. It codes for CASSLLQGGGNEKLFF.

The rearrangement links TRBV19 to TRBJ1-2; D possibly corresponds to TRBD1 (6 bases). From germline, CDR1 is LNHDA and CDR2 SQIVND (reference sequence). V was cut by 10 bases and J by 2 bases, with 11 bases left in between. CDR3 length: 12 residues. The CDR3 loop reads CATRTENYGYTF. As DNA, the CDR3 is TGTGCCACCCGGACAGAAAACTATGGCTACACCTTC.

J is TRBJ1-6 and V is TRBV5-5, with 10 bases that match TRBD1. This CDR3 has 17 amino acids. Germline V gene lookup returns CDR1 SGHKS and CDR2 YYEKEE (reference sequence). V shed 3 bases and J 12 bases; nucleotides not matched to a gene: 15. CDR3 loop: CASSSLGTGVSLRPLHF. DNA of the CDR3: TGTGCCAGCAGCTCTTTGGGGACAGGGGTCAGCCTAAGACCCCTCCACTTT.